The 7 T cell receptor beta chains in this list originate from one sample, sequenced in a study of blood T cell repertoires in COVID-19. Sequenced by immunoSEQ multiplex PCR; TCRdb stores in-frame clones only, minus some. The sample carries approximately 350,000 clones, 65% to 85% recorded once. The specimen was peripheral blood. These receptor sequences come from a man aged 30 to 45 with active or convalescent COVID-19.

The CDR3 bases are TGTGCCACCAGTGATCAAAAAGCGGAGACTCACACCGGGGAGCTGTTTTTT. Translating gives CATSDQKAETHTGELFF. The genes are TRBV24-1 and TRBJ2-2; D possibly corresponds to TRBD2 (5 bases). V lost 3 bases and J lost 3, with 16 bases in between. From germline, CDR1 is KGHDR and CDR2 SFDVKD. The length of the CDR3 is 17 residues.

The sample holds one count of this clone. The rearrangement links TRBV7-2 to TRBJ1-2; 8 bases fit TRBD1. CDR1 is SGHTA, CDR2 FQGNSA, per germline. V lost 0 bases to trimming and J lost 7 bases; unmatched junction nucleotides: 10. This CDR3 has 16 residues. CDR3 nucleotides: TGTGCCAGCAGCTTAGCTTTGGACAGGGCCCTCTTTGGCTACACCTTC. Residues: CASSLALDRALFGYTF.

This clone was detected once. J is TRBJ2-7 and V is TRBV7-6, with 16 bases aligning to TRBD2. V lost 1 base, J lost 7 bases, and 1 base stayed unmatched. Per germline, CDR1 SGHVS and CDR2 FNYEAQ. This CDR3 has 15 residues. CDR3 bases: TGTGCCAGCAGCTTAGGGGGACTAGCGGGAGGGGAGCAGTACTTC. This translates into CASSLGGLAGGEQYF.

The DNA for the CDR3 is TGTGCCACCAGCAGGTCCCGGGACATCGGCAATCAGCCCCAGCATTTT. This translates into CATSRSRDIGNQPQHF. The chain combines TRBV15 with TRBJ1-5, with a tentative D call TRBD1 (6 bases). Germline V lookup: CDR1 LNHNV, CDR2 YYDKDF (reference sequence). The CDR3 spans 16 residues. Trimming took 3 bases from V and 2 from J, leaving 14 bases between them.

V usage is TRBV28 and J usage is TRBJ2-7; 7 bases agree with TRBD1. Trimming cost V 2 bases and J 5 bases; bases outside gene matches: 6. This CDR3 contains 14 residues. Looked up from germline, CDR1 is MDHEN and CDR2 is SYDVKM. The CDR3 loop reads CASSLLYRGDEQYF. The CDR3 DNA reads TGTGCCAGCAGTTTACTCTACAGGGGCGACGAGCAGTACTTC.

V is TRBV5-8 and J is TRBJ2-1; D is possibly TRBD2 (6 bases). The V gene lost 0 bases and the J gene lost 2 bases, with 12 bases spanning the gap. The germline V gene has CDR1 SGHTS and CDR2 YDEGEE. The CDR3 length is 16 residues. The CDR3 DNA follows: TGTGCCAGCAGCTTGGTGCGCGGAGGGGCCTACAATGAGCAGTTCTTC. Amino acids: CASSLVRGGAYNEQFF.

This clone was seen only once. This chain uses TRBV4-1 with TRBJ2-7; D not certain. Germline V gene lookup returns CDR1 MGHRA and CDR2 YSYEKL. V lost 1 base, J lost 4 bases, and 20 bases lay in between. This CDR3 spans 17 amino acids. The CDR3 loop is CASSQVSDAAAGYEQYF. The CDR3 region has the DNA TGCGCCAGCAGCCAAGTATCTGATGCAGCAGCAGGTTACGAGCAGTACTTC.